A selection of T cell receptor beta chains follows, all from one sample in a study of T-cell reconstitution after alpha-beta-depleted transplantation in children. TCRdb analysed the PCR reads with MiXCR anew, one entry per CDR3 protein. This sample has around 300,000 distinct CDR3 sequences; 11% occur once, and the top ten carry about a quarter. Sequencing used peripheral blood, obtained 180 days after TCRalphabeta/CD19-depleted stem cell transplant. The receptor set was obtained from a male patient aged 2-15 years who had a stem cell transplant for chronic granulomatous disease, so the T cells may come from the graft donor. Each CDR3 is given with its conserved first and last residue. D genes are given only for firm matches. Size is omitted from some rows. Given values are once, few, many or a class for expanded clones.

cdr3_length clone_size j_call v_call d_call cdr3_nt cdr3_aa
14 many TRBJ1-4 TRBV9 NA TGTGCCAGCAGCGGTGACACCTCAAATGAAAAACTGTTTTTT CASSGDTSNEKLFF
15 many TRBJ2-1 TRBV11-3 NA TGTGCCAGCAGCCCCCGAGGCTTCTCCTACAATGAGCAGTTCTTC CASSPRGFSYNEQFF
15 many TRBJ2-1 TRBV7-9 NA TGTGCCAGCAGCGAAACAGGGAAAAGGGACAATGAGCAGTTCTTC CASSETGKRDNEQFF
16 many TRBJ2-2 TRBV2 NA TGTGCCAGCAGTGATGGTAGGGTGGCGAACACCGGGGAGCTGTTTTTT CASSDGRVANTGELFF
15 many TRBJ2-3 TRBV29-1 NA TGCAGCGTTGTCCAAGGGGGCAATCCGGGGGGGTCGCAGTATTTT CSVVQGGNPGGSQYF
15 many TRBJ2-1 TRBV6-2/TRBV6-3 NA TGTGCCAGCAGTTACGAGACTACTCTCTACAATGAGCAGTTCTTC CASSYETTLYNEQFF
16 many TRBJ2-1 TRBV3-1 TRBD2 TGTGCCAGCAGCCGAGGACTAGCGGGAGTGATCAATGAGCAGTTCTTC CASSRGLAGVINEQFF
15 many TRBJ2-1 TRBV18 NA TGTGCCAGCTCACCACCTCCTACCGTTCCGGAGGAGCAGTTCTTC CASSPPPTVPEEQFF
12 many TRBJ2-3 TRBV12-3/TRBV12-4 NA TGTGCCAGCAGACCCAGTGGGGGTACGCAGTATTTT CASRPSGGTQYF
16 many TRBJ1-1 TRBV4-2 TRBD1 TGTGCCAGCAGCCGGGGACAGGGGGACCTTAACACTGAAGCTTTCTTT CASSRGQGDLNTEAFF
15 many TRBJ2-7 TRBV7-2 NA TGTGCCAGCAGCCACTGGACTATGAGCTCCTACGAGCAGTACTTC CASSHWTMSSYEQYF
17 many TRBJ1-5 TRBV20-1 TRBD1 TGCAGTGCTAGTTGGGGACAGGGGGGTTATAGCAATCAGCCCCAGCATTTT CSASWGQGGYSNQPQHF
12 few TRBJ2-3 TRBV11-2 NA TGTGCCAGCAGCTCCATGTCAGATACGCAGTATTTT CASSSMSDTQYF
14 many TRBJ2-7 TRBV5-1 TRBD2 TGCGCCAGCAGCTCCCGACTAGCGGGAGAAGAGCAGTACTTC CASSSRLAGEEQYF
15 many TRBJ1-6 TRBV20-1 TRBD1 TGCAGTGCTAGACTCCCGGGACAGACTCATTCACCCCTCCACTTT CSARLPGQTHSPLHF
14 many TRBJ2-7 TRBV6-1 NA TGTGCCAGCAGTGGCCGACAAGCAAAATACGAGCAGTACTTC CASSGRQAKYEQYF
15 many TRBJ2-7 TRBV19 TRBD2 TGTGCCAGTAGAACACTAGCGGGAGGAAACTACGAGCAGTACTTC CASRTLAGGNYEQYF
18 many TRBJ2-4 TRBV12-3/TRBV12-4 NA TGTGCCAGCAGTAGGTACTCAGGGGATCCGCTAGCCAAAAACATTCAGTACTTC CASSRYSGDPLAKNIQYF
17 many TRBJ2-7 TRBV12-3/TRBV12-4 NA TGTGCCAGCAGTTTAGCCCCCAAAACACCCAAGTTCCACGAGCAGTACTTC CASSLAPKTPKFHEQYF
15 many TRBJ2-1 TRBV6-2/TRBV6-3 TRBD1 TGTGCCAGCGGGGACACCCGGCAGGGGGCCAATGAGCAGTTCTTC CASGDTRQGANEQFF
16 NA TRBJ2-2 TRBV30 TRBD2 TGTGCCTGGAGCCTACTTGCGGGAGGGCCTATCGGGGAGCTGTTTTTT CAWSLLAGGPIGELFF
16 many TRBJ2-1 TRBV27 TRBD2 TGTGCCAGCAGTTTGGGGACTAGCGGCAACTACAATGAGCAGTTCTTC CASSLGTSGNYNEQFF
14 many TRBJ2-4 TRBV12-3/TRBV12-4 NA TGTGCCAGCACCGCGTGGGGGGGGCTAAACATTCAGTACTTC CASTAWGGLNIQYF
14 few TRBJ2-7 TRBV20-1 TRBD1 TGCAGTGCTTTGGACAGGAAGGAGTCGTACGAGCAGTACTTC CSALDRKESYEQYF
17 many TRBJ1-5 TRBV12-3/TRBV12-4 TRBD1 TGTGCCAGCAGCTCCGGGACAGTGCTATCTTTAAGTCAGCCCCAGCATTTT CASSSGTVLSLSQPQHF
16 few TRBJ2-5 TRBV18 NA TGTGCCAGCTCACCACGGGGTAGCCCGGGCCAAGAGACCCAGTACTTC CASSPRGSPGQETQYF
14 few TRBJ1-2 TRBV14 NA TGTGCCAGCAGCCTTGGGACGGGTAGCTATGGCTACACCTTC CASSLGTGSYGYTF
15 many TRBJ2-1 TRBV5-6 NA TGTGCCAGCAGCCGCGGGGGGACAGGGAAGAATGAGCAGTTCTTC CASSRGGTGKNEQFF
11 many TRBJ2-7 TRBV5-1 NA TGCGCCAGCAGCTTGGACTACGAGCAGTACTTC CASSLDYEQYF
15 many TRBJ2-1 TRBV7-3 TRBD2 TGTGCCAGCAGCTCAACGGGACTAGATTCCAATGAGCAGTTCTTC CASSSTGLDSNEQFF
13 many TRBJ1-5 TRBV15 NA TGTGCCACCAGCGGGGGACACTCTCAGCCCCAGCATTTT CATSGGHSQPQHF
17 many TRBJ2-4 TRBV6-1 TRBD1 TGTGCCAGCAGTGACGGGACAGGGCTCGGGGCCAAAAACATTCAGTACTTC CASSDGTGLGAKNIQYF
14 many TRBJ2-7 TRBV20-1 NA TGCAGTGCGGACCCTAGGAGCCCCTTAGACGAGCAGTACTTC CSADPRSPLDEQYF
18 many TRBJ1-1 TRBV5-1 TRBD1 TGCGCCAGCAGCTCCCTAGGGACAGGGTTAACCGAGAACACTGAAGCTTTCTTT CASSSLGTGLTENTEAFF
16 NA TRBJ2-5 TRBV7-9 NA TGTGCCAGCAGCTTTCTAGCGTCCCAACCCCCAGAGACCCAGTACTTC CASSFLASQPPETQYF
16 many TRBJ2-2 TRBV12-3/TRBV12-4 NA TGTGCCAGCAGGGAACAGGGTGGAAAGAACACCGGGGAGCTGTTTTTT CASREQGGKNTGELFF
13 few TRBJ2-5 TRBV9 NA TGTGCCAGCAGCGTAGAGGGGAAAGAGACCCAGTACTTC CASSVEGKETQYF
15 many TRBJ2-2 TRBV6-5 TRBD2 TGTGCCAGCAGTTACAGCGGGAGAGGCACCGGGGAGCTGTTTTTT CASSYSGRGTGELFF
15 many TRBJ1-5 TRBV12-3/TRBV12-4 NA TGTGCCAGCAGTTCACCAGTTGTCGCTGGTCAGCCCCAGCATTTT CASSSPVVAGQPQHF
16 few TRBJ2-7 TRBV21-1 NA TGTGCCAGCAGCAAGGGACTAGCGGGGACTTTGTTCGAGCAGTACTTC CASSKGLAGTLFEQYF
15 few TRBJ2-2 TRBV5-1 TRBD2 TGCGCCAGCAGCTTGACCGGGGGGTACACCGGGGAGCTGTTTTTT CASSLTGGYTGELFF